Sequencing of this TCR beta chain was carried out in a study of cytomegalovirus exposure and HLA in healthy donors. Whole-study findings and limits: The classifier was said to identify cytomegalovirus status with high specificity and sensitivity. With later analysis, a missense DCLRE1C variant became linked to TCR beta V- and J-gene trimming.

Primers: 60 Vbeta forward and 13 Jbeta reverse. Produced via immunoSEQ multiplex PCR; TCRdb's table is partial and in-frame only. Of more than 45,000 clones in the sample, nearly 85% were seen once. A note on this clone: Antigen unknown.

Source material: PBMCs. This sequence originates from a man aged 30 to 39 in good health and CMV-seronegative.

The CDR3: CASSDRENTEAFF. In DNA form, the CDR3 reads TGTGCCAGCTCGGACAGGGAGAACACTGAAGCTTTCTTT. This chain joins TRBV6-1 and TRBJ1-1, with 8 nucleotides matching TRBD1. The CDR3 totals 13 residues. CDR1 and CDR2 from the germline V gene are MNHNS and SASEGT. After removal of 8 bases from V and 1 base from J, the junction contained 3 bases not matched to a gene.